Below are 28 T cell receptor beta chains sequenced from a single sample in a study of regulatory T cells in long-lasting Graves disease. The time point denotes: newly diagnosed GD, antithyroid drugs for less than 3 months. Isolated PBMC RNA provided the starting material for the TCR library. Library construction for TCR beta used iRepertoire HTBI primers and Arm-PCR of CDR3 regions. TCRdb processed the multiplex PCR reads anew with MiXCR; each CDR3 protein has one entry. This table has approximately 470,000 distinct CDR3 sequences, around 16% appearing once. This same sample was also part of a study on T cells in Graves' hyperthyroidism and ophthalmopathy.

Sequencing used peripheral blood mononuclear cells (PBMCs), obtained at new diagnosis, from a patient treated with antithyroid drugs. These receptors all stem from a middle-aged man with Graves disease.

This chain links TRBV28 with TRBJ2-7, with 7 bases fitting TRBD1. The CDR3 runs 13 residues. With V trimmed by 6 bases and J by 4 bases, 6 bases remained unmatched. Germline V gene sequence: CDR1 MDHEN, CDR2 SYDVKM. CDR3 amino acids: CASRTGQAYEQYF. Written as DNA, the CDR3 is TGTGCCAGCAGAACAGGACAGGCGTACGAGCAGTACTTC. Variable domain in full (rest from reference TRBV28 and TRBJ2-7): DVKVTQSSRYLVKRTGEKVFLECVQDMDHENMFWYRQDPGLGLRLIYFSYDVKMKEKGDIPEGYSVSREKKERFSLILESASTNQTSMYLCASRTGQAYEQYFGPGTRLTVT.

This chain uses TRBV27 with TRBJ2-7; tentative D call: TRBD2 (6 bases). V was shortened by 5 bases and J by 0 bases, with 14 bases between the two germline ends. This CDR3 has 15 residues. Germline-derived CDR1 and CDR2 are MNHEY and SMNVEV (reference sequence). The CDR3 sequence is CASSPLSGSSYEQYF. CDR3 sequence (DNA): TGTGCCAGCAGTCCACTTAGCGGCAGCTCCTACGAGCAGTACTTC.

This clonotype showed up just a few times. The genes are TRBV5-1 and TRBJ2-6; 7 bases are shared with TRBD2. The CDR3 runs to 18 residues. V shed 2 bases and J 0 bases; nucleotides not matched to a gene: 8. The germline V gene has CDR1 SGHRS and CDR2 YFSETQ. The CDR3 DNA reads TGCGCCAGCAGCTTCCAGGCGGGAGATTCCTCTGGGGCCAACGTCCTGACTTTC. It is translated as CASSFQAGDSSGANVLTF.

V and J are TRBV6-1 and TRBJ2-1; the D gene is possibly TRBD2 (6 bases). This CDR3 is built from 15 residues. Germline V gene lookup returns CDR1 MNHNS and CDR2 SASEGT. The V end lost 3 bases, the J end lost 1 base, and 10 bases lay between the germline ends. CDR3 sequence (DNA): TGTGCCAGCAGTGACGAGCGGGCATCCTACAATGAGCAGTTCTTC. This gives the protein CASSDERASYNEQFF.

This clonotype showed up many times. The chain joins TRBV28 to TRBJ2-2; D tentatively reads TRBD1 or TRBD2 (7 bases each). There are 15 residues in the CDR3. The germline V gene encodes CDR1 MDHEN and CDR2 SYDVKM. Trimming shortened V by 6 bases and J by 3 bases, and 14 bases separated the two germline ends. In DNA, the CDR3 is TGTGCCAGCAGCTTGACAGGGAGGGACACCGGGGAGCTGTTTTTT. Translation gives CASSLTGRDTGELFF.

This clonotype was recorded at least ten times. CDR3 nucleotides: TGTGCCAGCAGCCAAGTAGCGGAGAGGGGGGAGACCCAGTACTTC. Its protein is CASSQVAERGETQYF. This chain links TRBV3-1 with TRBJ2-5, with D perhaps matching TRBD1 or TRBD2 (6 bases each). The germline V and J ends were trimmed by 1 base and 5 bases, with 14 bases remaining between them. Germline values: CDR1 LGHDT, CDR2 YNNKEL (reference sequence). The CDR3 totals 15 residues.

This clonotype was recorded many times. The gene calls are TRBV3-1 and TRBJ2-5; 7 nucleotides agree with TRBD1. Germline CDR1 and CDR2: LGHDT and YNNKEL (reference sequence). With V trimmed by 1 base and J by 1 base, 9 bases remained unmatched. The CDR3 loop spans 17 amino acids. The CDR3: CASSQGRQGASQETQYF. CDR3 DNA: TGTGCCAGCAGCCAAGGGAGACAGGGCGCTAGCCAAGAGACCCAGTACTTC.

The chain has TRBV19 and TRBJ2-2, with 9 bases aligning to TRBD2. V was clipped by 4 bases and J by 3 bases; unmatched bases: 9. Germline values: CDR1 LNHDA, CDR2 SQIVND (reference sequence). This CDR3 is built from 17 residues. The CDR3 DNA sequence: TGTGCCAGTAGTAGGGGTAATAGCGGGAGATACACCGGGGAGCTGTTTTTT. This codes for CASSRGNSGRYTGELFF.

The chain uses TRBV20-1 and TRBJ2-5, with a tentative D call TRBD2 (5 bases). Trimming cost V 5 bases and J 0 bases, with 10 bases left between them. Germline loops: CDR1 DFQATT, CDR2 SNEGSKA (reference sequence). The CDR3 totals 13 residues. Written as DNA, the CDR3 is TGCAGTGCTGAGGGAGAAGACCAAGAGACCCAGTACTTC. This sequence encodes CSAEGEDQETQYF.

Many counts were recorded for this clonotype. The chain uses TRBV6-2 or TRBV6-3 and TRBJ1-5; 11 nucleotides match TRBD1. V was clipped by 6 bases and J by 7 bases; unmatched bases: 8. The CDR3 has 15 amino acids. Germline assignment: CDR1 MNHEY and CDR2 SVGEGT. Here the CDR3 reads CASRRTGGAGQPQHF. In DNA form, the CDR3 reads TGTGCCAGCAGGCGGACAGGGGGCGCAGGGCAGCCCCAGCATTTT.

The chain uses TRBV2 and TRBJ2-3, with 12 positions matching TRBD2. With 1 base clipped from V and 7 bases from J, the junction kept 9 bases outside the gene matches. Germline V lookup: CDR1 SNHLY, CDR2 FYNNEI. This CDR3 is built from 17 residues. CDR3 sequence: CASSEGLAGARVNTQYF. The CDR3 bases are TGTGCCAGCAGTGAAGGACTAGCGGGAGCAAGGGTGAATACGCAGTATTTT.

This clonotype was counted at least ten times. V is TRBV30 and J is TRBJ1-1; no reliable D call. Germline V gene data show CDR1 as GTSNPN and CDR2 as SVGIG (reference sequence). Trimming took off 0 bases at V and 5 bases at J, with 10 bases between the two ends. This CDR3 has 13 residues. The CDR3 region has the DNA TGTGCCTGGAGTGTAGGAAGGGAGACTGAAGCTTTCTTT. Its protein product is CAWSVGRETEAFF. Looking up the rest from reference TRBV30 and TRBJ1-1 gives the full variable domain: SQTIHQWPATLVQPVGSPLSLECTVEGTSNPNLYWYRQAAGRGLQLLFYSVGIGQISSEVPQNLSASRPQDRQFILSSKKLLLSDSGFYLCAWSVGRETEAFFGQGTRLTVV.

Concerning this clonotype itself: A read error may account for a junction end that differs from germline. The chain joins TRBV7-9 to TRBJ1-6, with 11 positions matching TRBD1. Germline V CDR1 and CDR2: SEHNR, FQNEAQ (reference sequence). CDR3 length equals 17 residues. The CDR3 is CASSSHDGQGARLLLHF. For the CDR3, the DNA is TGTGCCAGCAGCTCGCATGATGGACAGGGGGCGCGGTTACTCCTCCACTTC.

This clonotype was seen repeatedly, ten times or more. V usage is TRBV28 and J usage is TRBJ2-3, with TRBD2 matching 10 bases. The germline V gene encodes CDR1 MDHEN and CDR2 SYDVKM. Germline trimming cut 2 bases from V and 5 bases from J; bases unmatched to any gene: 4. The CDR3 extends over 15 amino acids. CDR3 DNA: TGTGCCAGCAGTTTACTAGCGGGAGCGGGAGATACGCAGTATTTT. It translates to CASSLLAGAGDTQYF.

Details on this clonotype: One end of the junction is discordant with germline, which a read error may explain. The chain links TRBV5-5 to TRBJ1-4, with D uncertain. The CDR3 totals 15 residues. CDR1 is SGHKS, CDR2 YYEKEE, per germline (reference sequence). The CDR3 is CASSFSLPTNEKLFF. Written as DNA, the CDR3 is TGCGCCAGCAGCTTCAGCCTCCCAACTAATGAAAAACTGTTTTTT.

There are many counts of this clonotype. The chain links TRBV4-1 to TRBJ2-7; D is perhaps TRBD1 or TRBD2 (5 bases each). CDR1 is MGHRA and CDR2 is YSYEKL in the germline V gene. CDR3 size: 14 residues. Trimming removed 0 bases from V and 2 bases from J, with 8 bases in between. The CDR3 loop is CASSQDPGPYEQYF. CDR3 DNA: TGCGCCAGCAGCCAAGACCCGGGACCCTACGAGCAGTACTTC.

This clonotype appeared many times. The genes are TRBV11-2 and TRBJ2-7; tentative D call: TRBD2 (6 bases). V was pared by 3 bases and J by 6 bases, with 15 bases between. CDR3 length: 14 residues. Germline V gene sequence: CDR1 SGHAT, CDR2 FQNNGV. In DNA form, the CDR3 reads TGTGCCAGCAGCTTCTCCCCGCGGGGCGGCGAGCAGTACTTC. This translates into CASSFSPRGGEQYF.

The rearrangement joins TRBV5-5 to TRBJ2-2; D remains unclear. Between the trimmed V and J ends, which lost 1 base and 2 bases, there was a span of 15 bases. The length of the CDR3 is 17 residues. Looked up from germline, CDR1 is SGHKS and CDR2 is YYEKEE (reference sequence). The CDR3 nucleotides read TGTGCCAGCAGCTTGATTGCCCAGAGACTTAACACCGGGGAGCTGTTTTTT. Protein: CASSLIAQRLNTGELFF. Looking up the rest from reference TRBV5-5 and TRBJ2-2 gives the full variable domain: DAGVTQSPTHLIKTRGQQVTLRCSPISGHKSVSWYQQVLGQGPQFIFQYYEKEERGRGNFPDRFSARQFPNYSSELNVNALLLGDSALYLCASSLIAQRLNTGELFFGEGSRLTVL.

This clonotype was observed many times. This chain links TRBV7-3 with TRBJ2-7, with 11 bases lining up with TRBD1. V dropped 3 bases and J dropped 7; count of bases not matched to a gene: 5. There are 14 residues in the CDR3. CDR1 is SGHTA, CDR2 FQGTGA, per germline. CDR3 bases: TGTGCCAGCAGCTTGGGACAGGGGGTGGGGGAGCAGTACTTC. Protein: CASSLGQGVGEQYF. Supplemented by reference TRBV7-3 and TRBJ2-7, the full variable domain reads GAGVSQTPSNKVTEKGKYVELRCDPISGHTALYWYRQSLGQGPEFLIYFQGTGAADDSGLPNDRFFAVRPEGSVSTLKIQRTERGDSAVYLCASSLGQGVGEQYFGPGTRLTVT.

This clonotype was found many times. This rearrangement joins TRBV12-3 or TRBV12-4 to TRBJ1-3, with D perhaps TRBD1 (5 bases). Between the trimmed V and J ends, which lost 3 bases and 9 bases, there was a span of 6 bases. The CDR3 sequence is 11 residues long. For the CDR3, the DNA is TGTGCCAGCAGTTTTGGGGGCACCATATATTTT. It specifies CASSFGGTIYF.

For the CDR3, the DNA is TGTGCCAGCAGTGGGACCCGGGGGAGCGGGGGCTACAATGAGCAGTTCTTC. This gives the protein CASSGTRGSGGYNEQFF. The genes are TRBV25-1 and TRBJ2-1, with 8 bases that match TRBD2. This CDR3 is 17 amino acids long. CDR1 and CDR2 (germline): MGHDK, SYGVNS. The V gene end was trimmed by 4 bases and the J gene end by 3 bases; junction bases not matched to a gene: 11.

The chain is built from TRBV12-3 or TRBV12-4 and TRBJ2-7; weak D call: TRBD2 (6 bases). The CDR3 runs 15 residues. V was pared by 3 bases and J by 9 bases, with 21 bases between. Written as DNA, the CDR3 is TGTGCCAGCAGTTTGTTCCAGGGAGGAGGGTCCCTGCAGTACTTC. It codes for CASSLFQGGGSLQYF.

In this sample, this clonotype turned up once. One base away lies a much larger clone, so this may be a sequencing read error. The chain carries TRBV27 and TRBJ2-1; TRBD1 matches 8 bases. The CDR3 covers 16 residues. Per the germline V gene, CDR1 is MNHEY and CDR2 is SMNVEV (reference sequence). With V trimmed by 3 bases and J by 0 bases, 4 bases remained unmatched. The CDR3 spells CASSFGTGGSYNEQFF. CDR3 in DNA: TGTGCCAGCAGTTTTGGTACAGGGGGCTCCTACAATGAGCAGTTCTTC.

This rearrangement joins TRBV20-1 to TRBJ2-7, with D maybe TRBD2 (6 bases). Trimming took off 4 bases at V and 2 bases at J, with 15 bases between the two ends. The length of the CDR3 is 14 residues. The germline CDR1 and CDR2 sequences are DFQATT and SNEGSKA (reference sequence). This chain's CDR3 is CSAKPRDRPYEQYF. The CDR3 DNA reads as TGCAGTGCTAAGCCGCGGGATCGGCCCTACGAGCAGTACTTC.

A remark on this clonotype: Being one base from a much bigger clone, this may be a read error. This chain links TRBV9 with TRBJ2-1; no reliable D call. Germline V gives CDR1 SGDLS, CDR2 YYNGEE. Between the trimmed V and J ends, which lost 1 base and 0 bases, there was a span of 11 bases. This CDR3 spans 16 amino acids. The CDR3 DNA is TGTGCCAGCAGCGTAATGGGATCGGGCTCCTACAATGAGCAGTTCTTC. This gives the protein CASSVMGSGSYNEQFF.

This clonotype was counted at least ten times. V gene TRBV15 combines with J gene TRBJ2-1; D might be TRBD2 (5 bases). This CDR3 is 16 amino acids long. The germline V gene encodes CDR1 LNHNV and CDR2 YYDKDF (reference sequence). V gave up 0 bases and J gave up 6 bases, with 15 bases separating them. The CDR3 nucleotides read TGTGCCACCAGCAGAGAGACCACTAGTCTCCGCAATGAGCAGTTCTTC. As protein: CATSRETTSLRNEQFF.

This clonotype came up many times. The chain links TRBV20-1 to TRBJ2-2; 8 bases agree with TRBD1. CDR3 length equals 13 residues. After removal of 3 bases from V and 5 bases from J, the junction contained 2 bases not matched to a gene. Germline CDR1 DFQATT, CDR2 SNEGSKA (reference sequence). Here the CDR3 reads CSARDRETGELFF. The DNA for the CDR3 is TGCAGTGCTAGGGACAGGGAGACCGGGGAGCTGTTTTTT.

The table lists this clonotype with a count of one. V gene TRBV7-9 combines with J gene TRBJ2-2, with TRBD1 identical over 7 bases. This CDR3 region has 15 residues. J was trimmed by 6 bases and V by 8 bases; bases with no gene match: 12. Germline CDR1 reads SEHNR; CDR2 reads FQNEAQ (reference sequence). CDR3 region: CASAWDRFAAGELFF. In DNA form, the CDR3 reads TGTGCCAGCGCTTGGGACAGATTTGCCGCCGGGGAGCTGTTTTTT.